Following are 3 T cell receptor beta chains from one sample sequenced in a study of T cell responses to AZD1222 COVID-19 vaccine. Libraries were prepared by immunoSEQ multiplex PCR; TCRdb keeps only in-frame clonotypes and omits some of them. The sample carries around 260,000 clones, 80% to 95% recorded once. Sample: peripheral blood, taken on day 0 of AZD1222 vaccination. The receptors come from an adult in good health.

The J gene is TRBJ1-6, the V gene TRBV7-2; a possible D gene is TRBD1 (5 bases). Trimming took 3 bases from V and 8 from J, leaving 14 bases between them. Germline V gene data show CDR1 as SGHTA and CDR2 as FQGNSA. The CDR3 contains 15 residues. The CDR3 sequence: CASSLGPLQDSPLHF. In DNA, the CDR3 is TGTGCCAGCAGCTTGGGGCCCCTTCAGGATTCACCCCTCCACTTT. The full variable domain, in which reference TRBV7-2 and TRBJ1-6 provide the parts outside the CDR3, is GAGVSQSPSNKVTEKGKDVELRCDPISGHTALYWYRQSLGQGLEFLIYFQGNSAPDKSGLPSDRFSAERTGGSVSTLTIQRTQQEDSAVYLCASSLGPLQDSPLHFGNGTRLTVT.

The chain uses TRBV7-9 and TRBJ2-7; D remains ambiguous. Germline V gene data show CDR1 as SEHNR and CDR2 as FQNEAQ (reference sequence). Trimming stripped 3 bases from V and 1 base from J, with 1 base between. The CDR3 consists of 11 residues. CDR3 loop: CASSFSYEQYF. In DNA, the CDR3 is TGTGCCAGCAGCTTTTCCTACGAGCAGTACTTC.

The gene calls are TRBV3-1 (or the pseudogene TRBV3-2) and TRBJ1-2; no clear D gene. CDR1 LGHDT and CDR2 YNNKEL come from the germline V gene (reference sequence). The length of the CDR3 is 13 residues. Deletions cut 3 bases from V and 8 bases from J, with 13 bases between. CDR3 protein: CASSQARGFGYTF. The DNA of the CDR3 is TGTGCCAGCAGCCAGGCCCGAGGATTCGGCTACACCTTC.